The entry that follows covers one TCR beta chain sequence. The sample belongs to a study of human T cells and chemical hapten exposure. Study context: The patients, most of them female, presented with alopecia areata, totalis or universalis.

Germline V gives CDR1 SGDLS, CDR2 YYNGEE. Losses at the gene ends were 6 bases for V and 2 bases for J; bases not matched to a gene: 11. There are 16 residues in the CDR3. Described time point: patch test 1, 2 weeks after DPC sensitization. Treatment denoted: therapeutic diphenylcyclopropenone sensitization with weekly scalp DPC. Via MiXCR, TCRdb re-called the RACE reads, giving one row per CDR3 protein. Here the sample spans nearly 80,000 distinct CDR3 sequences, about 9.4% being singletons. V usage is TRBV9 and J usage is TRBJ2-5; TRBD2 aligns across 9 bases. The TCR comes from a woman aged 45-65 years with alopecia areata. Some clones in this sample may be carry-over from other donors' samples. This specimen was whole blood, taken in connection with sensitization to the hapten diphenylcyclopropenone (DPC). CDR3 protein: CASNRNPSGVQETQYF. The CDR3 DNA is TGTGCCAGCAACCGAAATCCTAGCGGGGTACAAGAGACCCAGTACTTC.